Each of the 25 T cell receptor beta chains below was sequenced from the same sample in a study of radiotherapy plus CTLA-4 blockade in lung cancer. Here immunoSEQ multiplex PCR was the method, and the copy in TCRdb shows in-frame clones only, minus some. Of roughly 120,000 clones in the sample, 81% were seen once. This specimen was peripheral blood, taken from a patient treated with radiotherapy plus ipilimumab. The receptors were sampled from a human donor with non-small cell lung cancer that progressed on radiotherapy plus ipilimumab. Some clones in this sample may be carry-over from other donors' samples.

The chain uses TRBV7-8 and TRBJ2-3; TRBD1 matches at 7 bases. CDR3 length: 16 residues. Germline trimming cut 3 bases from V and 2 bases from J; bases unmatched to any gene: 8. In germline, CDR1 is SGHVS, CDR2 FQNEAQ. CDR3 DNA: TGTGCCAGCAGCTTGGACCGGGACAGAACCACAGATACGCAGTATTTT. It encodes CASSLDRDRTTDTQYF.

The V gene is TRBV14, the J gene TRBJ1-2; the D gene is possibly TRBD1 (5 bases). The CDR3 is 12 residues long. Trimming shortened V by 1 base and J by 6 bases, and 6 bases separated the two germline ends. The germline V gene encodes CDR1 SGHDN and CDR2 FVKESK. The CDR3 region has the DNA TGTGCCAGCAGCCAAGTGGGGGATGGCTACACCTTC. Translating gives CASSQVGDGYTF.

The chain links TRBV6-9 to TRBJ1-6, with D uncertain. Germline CDR1 MNHGY, CDR2 SVAAGI. Trimming left V 5 bases short and J 8 bases short, with 16 bases between. This CDR3 spans 15 amino acids. This CDR3 is CASSTGGRHHSPLHF. The CDR3 DNA is TGTGCCAGCAGTACCGGAGGACGGCATCATTCACCCCTCCACTTT.

The gene calls are TRBV18 and TRBJ1-2; TRBD1 matches 8 bases. Germline CDR1 KGHSH, CDR2 LQKENI. With 3 bases clipped from V and 5 bases from J, the junction kept 8 bases outside the gene matches. The CDR3 is 15 residues long. This CDR3 is CASSPNQGAGYGYTF. In DNA, the CDR3 is TGTGCCAGCTCACCTAACCAGGGGGCTGGATATGGCTACACCTTC.

The chain combines TRBV4-1 with TRBJ1-2; no clear D. CDR3 length: 13 residues. V was cut by 4 bases and J by 3 bases, with 9 bases left in between. Per the germline V gene, CDR1 is MGHRA and CDR2 is YSYEKL. The CDR3 sequence is CASSLNRDYGYTF. CDR3 bases: TGCGCCAGCAGCCTAAATCGAGACTATGGCTACACCTTC.

The chain has TRBV15 and TRBJ1-5; no reliable D call. V lost 5 bases to trimming and J lost 4 bases, with 6 bases between them. Germline lookup yields CDR1 LNHNV and CDR2 YYDKDF (reference sequence). CDR3 size: 12 residues. CDR3 sequence reads: CATSLLNQPQHF. The CDR3 DNA sequence: TGTGCCACCAGCCTCTTGAATCAGCCCCAGCATTTT.

V gene TRBV5-4 combines with J gene TRBJ1-1, with TRBD1 matching over 11 bases. Germline CDR1 reads SGHNT; CDR2 reads YYREEE (reference sequence). This CDR3 has 17 amino acids. V shed 4 bases, J shed 1 base, and the junction held 9 bases outside the gene matches. The CDR3 region has the DNA TGTGCCAGCAGCCCCCGATTAGGACAGGGGGCGAACACTGAAGCTTTCTTT. This encodes CASSPRLGQGANTEAFF.

CDR3 coding DNA: TGTGCCAGCGAGAAGGGGGGGACAGGGGCAGATACGCAGTATTTT. Amino acid sequence: CASEKGGTGADTQYF. V is TRBV19 and J is TRBJ2-3, with 10 positions matching TRBD1. The J segment lost 4 bases and the V segment lost 9 bases, leaving 10 bases of the junction unmatched. The V gene's germline CDR1 is LNHDA and CDR2 SQIVND (reference sequence). The CDR3 totals 15 residues.

The V call is TRBV5-1, the J call TRBJ1-5, with D possibly matching TRBD1 (5 bases). This CDR3 has 16 residues. CDR1 is SGHRS, CDR2 YFSETQ, per germline. V was clipped by 0 bases and J by 5 bases, with 15 bases between them. CDR3 nucleotides: TGCGCCAGCAGCTTGGGAGGATCGGGGGGTCATCAGCCCCAGCATTTT. Protein product: CASSLGGSGGHQPQHF.

The rearrangement uses TRBV7-3 and TRBJ2-3, with 9 positions matching TRBD1. Trimming took 5 bases from V and 5 from J; bases not matched to a gene: 5. Germline-derived CDR1 and CDR2 are SGHTA and FQGTGA. The CDR3 consists of 14 residues. CDR3 in DNA: TGTGCCAGCAGCCCGGACAGGGGAAGAGATACGCAGTATTTT. This gives the protein CASSPDRGRDTQYF.

On this clone: The CDR3 end shows no conserved phenylalanine or tryptophan, and so a read error is likely. The limits of the CDR3 on the DNA are not certain, so only TCRdb's listed CDR3 is given. The chain has TRBV5-4 and TRBJ1-1. Per germline, CDR1 SGHNT and CDR2 YYREEE (reference sequence). From its first to its last residue, the CDR3 has 13 amino acids. This CDR3 is CASSLESPEVGKV.

This clone was observed a single time. The chain recombines TRBV7-2 with TRBJ1-5; TRBD1 might be the D (6 bases). In germline, CDR1 is SGHTA, CDR2 FQGNSA. CDR3 length equals 12 residues. The V and J ends lost 5 bases and 5 bases respectively, with 7 bases between them. CDR3 in amino acids: CASSPGDQPQHF. The CDR3 DNA reads TGTGCCAGCAGCCCAGGGGATCAGCCCCAGCATTTT.

The gene calls are TRBV18 and TRBJ1-1, with unresolved D. In germline, CDR1 is KGHSH, CDR2 LQKENI. V shed 6 bases and J shed 0 bases, with 8 bases lying between them. The CDR3 sequence is 13 residues long. CDR3 region: CASSIRMNTEAFF. The CDR3 coding sequence is TGTGCCAGCTCCATACGGATGAACACTGAAGCTTTCTTT. Full variable domain (remainder filled in from reference TRBV18 and TRBJ1-1): NAGVMQNPRHLVRRRGQEARLRCSPMKGHSHVYWYRQLPEEGLKFMVYLQKENIIDESGMPKERFSAEFPKEGPSILRIQQVVRGDSAAYFCASSIRMNTEAFFGQGTRLTVV.

The chain recombines TRBV11-3 with TRBJ2-7, with no clear D. CDR3 size: 14 residues. V lost 2 bases to trimming and J lost 0 bases, with 8 bases between them. The germline CDR1 and CDR2 sequences are SGHNT and YENEEA. The CDR3 DNA reads TGTGCCAGCAGCTTAAACACCGACTCCTACGAGCAGTACTTC. Its translation: CASSLNTDSYEQYF.

The chain uses TRBV7-3 and TRBJ1-2, with D tentatively TRBD1 (6 bases). The CDR3 is made up of 15 amino acids. Trimming pared 5 bases from V and 8 bases from J, leaving 21 bases between. CDR1 and CDR2 from the germline V gene are SGHTA and FQGTGA. DNA of the CDR3: TGTGCCAGCAGCCCTAACCGGGACATACCGTCGGGCTACACCTTC. Protein: CASSPNRDIPSGYTF.

The chain has TRBV29-1 and TRBJ1-1; D may be TRBD1 (5 bases). Germline V lookup: CDR1 SQVTM, CDR2 ANQGSEA. The CDR3 consists of 15 residues. V was pared by 6 bases and J by 1 base, with 18 bases between. The CDR3 sequence: CSVPPRGGTNTEAFF. CDR3 nucleotides: TGCAGCGTGCCTCCTCGTGGGGGTACGAACACTGAAGCTTTCTTT.

CDR3 region: CASSSSGQPNGYTF. The DNA for the CDR3 is TGCGCCAGCTCGTCTTCCGGGCAGCCTAACGGCTACACCTTC. The V gene is TRBV5-1, the J gene TRBJ1-2; D unresolved. Trimming left V 7 bases short and J 8 bases short, with 21 bases between. Germline V gene sequence: CDR1 SGHRS, CDR2 YFSETQ. The CDR3 runs to 14 residues.

V and J are TRBV11-3 and TRBJ2-2, with D perhaps TRBD2 (6 bases). The CDR3 contains 14 residues. With 4 bases removed from V and 7 bases from J, the gap between germline ends came to 13 bases. Germline CDR1 and CDR2: SGHNT and YENEEA. The CDR3 coding sequence is TGTGCCAGCAGCTACACGGTGCGGGGCGGGGAGCTGTTTTTT. It is translated as CASSYTVRGGELFF. The variable domain in full, completed from reference TRBV11-3 and TRBJ2-2, reads EAGVVQSPRYKIIEKKQPVAFWCNPISGHNTLYWYLQNLGQGPELLIRYENEEAVDDSQLPKDRFSAERLKGVDSTLKIQPAELGDSAVYLCASSYTVRGGELFFGEGSRLTVL.

V gene TRBV27 combines with J gene TRBJ2-5; TRBD2 aligns across 8 bases. The CDR3 sequence is 13 residues long. From germline, CDR1 is MNHEY and CDR2 SMNVEV (reference sequence). Unmatched junction bases numbered 3, after V lost 5 bases and J lost 4 bases. The CDR3 DNA reads TGTGCCAGCAGTCGGGCGGGGGGAGAGACCCAGTACTTC. Translating gives CASSRAGGETQYF.

The chain joins TRBV18 to TRBJ1-4; the D is unclear. V was cut by 2 bases and J by 6 bases, with 13 bases left in between. The CDR3 extends over 15 amino acids. CDR1 and CDR2 from the germline V gene are KGHSH and LQKENI. CDR3 in amino acids: CASSPTTYDYEKLFF. CDR3 DNA: TGTGCCAGCTCACCAACCACATACGATTATGAAAAACTGTTTTTT.

The chain recombines TRBV29-1 with TRBJ1-2, with 9 positions matching TRBD1. Germline-derived CDR1 and CDR2 are SQVTM and ANQGSEA. With V trimmed by 8 bases and J by 6 bases, 19 bases remained unmatched. The CDR3 spans 16 residues. The CDR3 DNA reads TGCAGCTCCACATTAACAGGGGGCGCCGGGTGGAATGGCTACACCTTC. Its translation: CSSTLTGGAGWNGYTF.

About this clone: In the same sample, other DNA sequences code for this CDR3. V gene TRBV7-2 combines with J gene TRBJ2-5, with 11 positions matching TRBD2. In germline, CDR1 is SGHTA, CDR2 FQGNSA. This CDR3 is built from 15 residues. Unmatched junction bases numbered 5, after V lost 3 bases and J lost 5 bases. The CDR3 loop reads CASSFSGGAGETQYF. The DNA for the CDR3 is TGTGCCAGCAGCTTTAGCGGGGGGGCCGGCGAGACCCAGTACTTC.

This clone was detected only a few times. This chain uses TRBV29-1 with TRBJ2-1; the D is unclear. The CDR3 has 14 residues. The germline V gene has CDR1 SQVTM and CDR2 ANQGSEA. Trimming shortened V by 6 bases and J by 2 bases, and 14 bases separated the two germline ends. The CDR3 protein is CSVEPGLPYNEQFF. CDR3 nucleotides: TGCAGCGTGGAGCCCGGTCTCCCCTACAATGAGCAGTTCTTC.

This clone came up once. This chain links TRBV6-1 with TRBJ1-1; no clear D. Germline CDR1 and CDR2: MNHNS and SASEGT. Trimming took off 6 bases at V and 5 bases at J, with 10 bases between the two ends. CDR3 length: 12 amino acids. In DNA, the CDR3 is TGTGCCAGCAGGCTAGAAGGGACTGAAGCTTTCTTT. Translation gives CASRLEGTEAFF.

This clone came up once. The rearrangement uses TRBV9 and TRBJ2-5; D call uncertain. V shed 0 bases and J shed 1 base, with 7 bases lying between them. The CDR3 has 14 amino acids. Germline V gives CDR1 SGDLS, CDR2 YYNGEE. CDR3 nucleotides: TGTGCCAGCAGCGTAGAGCCAGTCCAAGAGACCCAGTACTTC. Protein product: CASSVEPVQETQYF.